This T cell receptor beta chain derives from a study of monozygotic twins with inflammatory bowel disease. The CDR3 has 13 residues. In germline, CDR1 is SGHAT, CDR2 FQNNGV. TCRdb reanalyzed the 5' RACE reads, giving one entry per CDR3 protein sequence and no DNA. The table lists about 210,000 distinct CDR3 sequences. Worth noting for this clonotype: Its target is unknown.

Study-wide points: TCRbeta inverse Simpson diversity was decreased in IBD patients versus healthy co-twins.

The chain is built from TRBV11-2 and TRBJ1-2. Sample: blood. This sequence was found in a human donor with ulcerative colitis or Crohn's disease, or a healthy co-twin of an affected twin (not recorded which). The CDR3 is CASSKYSGNGYTF.